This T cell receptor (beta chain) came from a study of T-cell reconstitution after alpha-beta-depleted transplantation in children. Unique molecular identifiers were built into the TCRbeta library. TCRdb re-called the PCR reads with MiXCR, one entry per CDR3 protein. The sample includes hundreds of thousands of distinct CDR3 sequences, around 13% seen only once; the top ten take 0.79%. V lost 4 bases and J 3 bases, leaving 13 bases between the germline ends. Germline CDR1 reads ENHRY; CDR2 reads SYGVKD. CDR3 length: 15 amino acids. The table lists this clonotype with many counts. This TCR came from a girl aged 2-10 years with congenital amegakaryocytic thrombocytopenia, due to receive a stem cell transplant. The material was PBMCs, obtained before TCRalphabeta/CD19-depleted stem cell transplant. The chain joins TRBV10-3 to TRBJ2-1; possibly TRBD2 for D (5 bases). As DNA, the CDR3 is TGTGCCATCAGTGGGCGGCTAGCCCTCTACAATGAGCAGTTCTTC. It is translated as CAISGRLALYNEQFF.